Detailed here is one TCR beta chain. This record belongs to a study of CXCR3-negative and CXCR3-positive naive CD8 T cells. The CDR3 sequence is 15 residues long. Germline V gives CDR1 LGHNA, CDR2 YSLEER. The TRB cDNA libraries were prepared by 5' RACE with UMI labels. TCRdb reanalyzed the 5' RACE reads, giving one entry per CDR3 protein sequence and no DNA. This sample lists about 82,000 distinct CDR3 sequences; its ten largest clones have approximately 1%. Cells that were CD45RO-CCR7+CD27+CD95- constituted naive CD8+ T cells. The rearrangement joins TRBV4-3 to TRBJ1-2; TCRdb selects TRBD1, and the lack of DNA leaves this call unchecked. Sequencing was done on a sample of naive CXCR3- CD8+ T cells from blood. Stated subset: CD45RO-CCR7+CD27+CD95- naive CD8+ T cells lacking CXCR3 (TNR3-). The source is a human donor in good health. Some clones in this sample may be carry-over from other donors' samples. The CDR3 protein is CASSQDSGGLYGYTF.